The 8 T cell receptor beta chains below come from one sample, sequenced in a study of T-cell reconstitution after alpha-beta-depleted transplantation in children. Unique molecular identifiers featured in how the TCRbeta library was prepared. TCRdb itself ran the PCR reads through MiXCR, one entry per CDR3 protein. The sample yields about 580,000 distinct CDR3 sequences, about 23% seen once. Sequencing was performed on PBMCs, mostly from graft donor cells, taken 360 days after TCRalphabeta/CD19-depleted stem cell transplant. The origin of the receptors is a boy in the first two years of life who had a stem cell transplant for acute myeloid leukemia, so the T cells may come from the graft donor.

This chain joins TRBV20-1 and TRBJ1-1, with D uncertain. V was trimmed by 0 bases and J by 7 bases, leaving 15 bases between them. The CDR3 is 14 amino acids. Germline V gives CDR1 DFQATT, CDR2 SNEGSKA (reference sequence). CDR3 in DNA: TGCAGTGCTAGAGATAGCGGGCTTTGGGGTGAAGCTTTCTTT. It encodes CSARDSGLWGEAFF.

This clonotype was found a few times. The chain recombines TRBV25-1 with TRBJ2-3, with no clear D. Deletions cut 3 bases from V and 1 base from J, with 11 bases between. The CDR3 loop spans 15 amino acids. Germline V lookup: CDR1 MGHDK, CDR2 SYGVNS. CDR3 sequence (DNA): TGTGCCAGCAGTGACCGACAAAGACGCACAGATACGCAGTATTTT. This translates into CASSDRQRRTDTQYF.

This clonotype was recorded at least ten times. The chain combines TRBV10-3 with TRBJ2-1, with 7 positions matching TRBD2. The germline CDR1 and CDR2 sequences are ENHRY and SYGVKD. The CDR3 has 13 residues. V was pared by 4 bases and J by 6 bases, with 3 bases of the junction left unmatched. In DNA, the CDR3 is TGTGCCATCAGTGCGACGGGGGGCAATGAGCAGTTCTTC. Protein sequence: CAISATGGNEQFF.

This clonotype occurred many times. The genes are TRBV20-1 and TRBJ2-5; tentatively, D is TRBD1 (6 bases). V shed 3 bases and J shed 3 bases, with 11 bases lying between them. This CDR3 is built from 13 residues. Germline lookup yields CDR1 DFQATT and CDR2 SNEGSKA (reference sequence). The DNA for the CDR3 is TGCAGTGCTAGTGTGGGGGCTAAAGAGACCCAGTACTTC. Its protein product is CSASVGAKETQYF.

This clonotype occurred a few times. V and J are TRBV21-1 and TRBJ2-5. TRBV21-1 is marked as a pseudogene. The CDR3 consists of 15 residues. This CDR3 reads CASSNPNWCQETQYF. The CDR3 DNA reads TGTGCCAGCAGCAATCCGAATTGGTGCCAAGAGACCCAGTACTTC.

The genes are TRBV29-1 and TRBJ2-7; the match to TRBD1 covers 7 bases. Germline lookup yields CDR1 SQVTM and CDR2 ANQGSEA. The V and J ends lost 3 bases and 3 bases, in that order; junction bases with no gene match: 5. This CDR3 comprises 13 residues. CDR3 protein: CSVEQGDLYEQYF. The CDR3 DNA sequence: TGCAGCGTTGAGCAGGGGGATCTCTACGAGCAGTACTTC.

This clonotype was seen ten or more times. This rearrangement joins TRBV6-6 to TRBJ2-7; no clear D. The CDR3 loop spans 12 amino acids. Germline lookup yields CDR1 MNHNY and CDR2 SVGAGI (reference sequence). V shed 2 bases and J shed 0 bases, with 2 bases lying between them. The CDR3 nucleotides are TGTGCCAGCAGTTACCCCTCCTACGAGCAGTACTTC. Translating gives CASSYPSYEQYF.

This clonotype occurred many times. The gene calls are TRBV12-3 or TRBV12-4 and TRBJ1-1; D gene uncertain. V was pared by 3 bases and J by 3 bases, with 8 bases between. The CDR3 runs 13 residues. The CDR3 spells CASSFVSHTEAFF. The CDR3 region has the DNA TGTGCCAGCAGTTTTGTGAGTCACACTGAAGCTTTCTTT.